This is a list of T cell receptor beta chains from one sample in a study of T cells in narcolepsy. Libraries were prepared by immunoSEQ multiplex PCR; TCRdb keeps only in-frame clonotypes and omits some of them. The top ten clones hold roughly a tenth of a sample with 20,000 to 25,000 clones, 65% to 90% of them seen once. Sequenced input: memory (CD45RA-) CD4+ T cells from blood. The receptors were sampled from a human donor in good health. Both conserved end residues are part of each CDR3. A D gene is named only where the DNA matches it firmly. Where a row states a size, it is once, few, many or the class of an expanded clone; other rows omit it.

12,NA,TRBJ1-2,NA,TRBV28,CASSLADYGYTF,TGTGCCAGCAGTTTAGCAGACTATGGCTACACCTTC
14,NA,TRBJ1-1,NA,TRBV6-6,CASSYDGMNTEAFF,TGTGCCAGCAGTTACGACGGCATGAACACTGAAGCTTTCTTT
18,NA,TRBJ1-2,once,TRBV18,CASSPATGVQQTFSGYTF,TGTGCCAGCTCACCAGCGACGGGAGTACAACAGACCTTTTCTGGCTACACCTTC
13,TRBD1,TRBJ1-2,NA,TRBV7-2,CASSTGQGSGYTF,TGTGCCAGCAGCACGGGACAGGGATCAGGCTACACCTTC
19,TRBD1,TRBJ1-4,NA,TRBV4-2,CASSQDSRDSLTTNEKLFF,TGTGCCAGCAGCCAAGATAGTCGGGACAGCCTAACAACTAATGAAAAACTGTTTTTT
10,NA,TRBJ2-3,NA,TRBV6-1,CASSAYTQYF,TGTGCCAGCAGTGCCTATACGCAGTATTTT
14,NA,TRBJ1-5,NA,TRBV19,CASSMLTTHTPQHF,TGTGCCAGTAGTATGCTGACGACACACACGCCCCAGCATTTT
18,NA,TRBJ2-3,NA,TRBV21-1,CASSKAPLQREVEDTQYF,TGTGCCAGCAGCAAAGCCCCATTGCAGCGGGAGGTCGAAGATACGCAGTATTTT
20,NA,TRBJ2-3,NA,TRBV21-1,CASSVQREGRRFHWEDTQYF,TGTGCCAGCAGCGTACAGCGGGAGGGCCGTCGGTTCCATTGGGAAGATACGCAGTATTTT
17,NA,TRBJ2-6,NA,TRBV29-1,CSVEVTPSGAGANVLTF,TGCAGCGTTGAAGTGACACCGTCCGGGGCTGGGGCCAACGTCCTGACTTTC
13,TRBD2,TRBJ2-2,NA,TRBV10-3,CAIEAGDTGELFF,TGTGCCATCGAAGCGGGAGATACCGGGGAGCTGTTTTTT
14,NA,TRBJ2-2,NA,TRBV4-1,CASSQQGSTGELFF,TGCGCCAGCAGCCAACAGGGAAGCACCGGGGAGCTGTTTTTT
16,TRBD1,TRBJ1-2,few,TRBV9,CASSVAHTGGLGGYTF,TGTGCCAGCAGCGTAGCCCATACAGGGGGCCTAGGTGGCTACACCTTC
15,TRBD1,TRBJ1-1,NA,TRBV6-5,CASSYSGTGRTEAFF,TGTGCCAGCAGCTACTCCGGGACAGGTAGGACTGAAGCTTTCTTT
14,NA,TRBJ2-3,once,TRBV5-4,CASSLDYSTDTQYF,TGTGCCAGCAGCTTGGACTATAGCACAGATACGCAGTATTTT
13,NA,TRBJ1-4,NA,TRBV2,CASSVLGREKLFF,TGTGCCAGCAGTGTCTTAGGTCGTGAAAAACTGTTTTTT
13,NA,TRBJ1-2,once,TRBV6-5,CASSFDGNYGYTF,TGTGCCAGCAGCTTCGACGGTAACTATGGCTACACCTTC
15,TRBD2,TRBJ2-2,NA,TRBV14,CASSLRSGRTGELFF,TGTGCCAGCAGCCTCAGGAGCGGGAGGACCGGGGAGCTGTTTTTT
14,TRBD1,TRBJ1-2,NA,TRBV6-1,CASRSWTGDYGYTF,TGTGCCAGCCGATCTTGGACAGGAGACTATGGCTACACCTTC
17,TRBD2,TRBJ2-4,once,TRBV5-1,CASSPGLAGMAKNIQYF,TGCGCCAGCAGCCCGGGACTAGCGGGTATGGCCAAAAACATTCAGTACTTC
16,NA,TRBJ1-6,NA,TRBV28,CASTLGTVASGSPLHF,TGTGCCAGCACCCTGGGGACGGTCGCTAGTGGTTCACCCCTCCACTTT
17,NA,TRBJ2-1,medium-sized,TRBV15,CATSRDRASSRINEQFF,TGTGCCACCAGCAGAGATCGGGCCTCCTCGAGGATAAATGAGCAGTTCTTC
14,TRBD1,TRBJ1-1,once,TRBV19,CASTEGQGATEAFF,TGTGCCAGTACCGAGGGACAGGGGGCTACTGAAGCTTTCTTT
15,NA,TRBJ1-3,NA,TRBV7-8,CASSYSLSSGNTIYF,TGTGCCAGCAGCTACTCCTTGAGCTCTGGAAACACCATATATTTT
15,TRBD1,TRBJ1-5,few,TRBV7-2,CASSLRGLGNQPQHF,TGTGCCAGCAGCTTAAGGGGGCTTGGCAATCAGCCCCAGCATTTT
16,NA,TRBJ1-1,NA,TRBV6-6,CASTVTVGTMNTEAFF,TGTGCCAGCACTGTAACCGTTGGGACGATGAACACTGAAGCTTTCTTT
16,NA,TRBJ2-1,NA,TRBV28,CASSYPGGGSYNEQFF,TGTGCCAGCAGTTACCCCGGGGGCGGATCCTACAATGAGCAGTTCTTC